A single sample gave rise to the 12 T cell receptor beta chains below, sequenced in a study of breast tumors, draining lymph nodes, adjacent tissues. TCRdb re-called the multiplex PCR reads through MiXCR, storing one row per CDR3 protein. The data show about 16,000 distinct CDR3 sequences, 45% seen once. Specimen: tumor-adjacent breast tissue. All receptors come from a female donor with breast cancer. Some clones in this sample may be carry-over from other donors' samples.

This clonotype is medium-sized (0.01 to 0.1%) within its sample. The chain carries TRBV27 and TRBJ2-5; 16 bases agree with TRBD2. The CDR3 sequence is 18 residues long. Trimming removed 6 bases from V and 7 bases from J; junction bases left unmatched: 14. The germline V gene has CDR1 MNHEY and CDR2 SMNVEV (reference sequence). CDR3 in DNA: TGTGCCAGCAGGCCGCTTGGGACTAGCGGGGGGGAAGCCGGGACCCAGTACTTC. It encodes CASRPLGTSGGEAGTQYF.

This chain joins TRBV24-1 and TRBJ2-1; possibly TRBD1 for D (6 bases). Between the trimmed V and J ends, which lost 5 bases and 4 bases, there was a span of 14 bases. Germline lookup yields CDR1 KGHDR and CDR2 SFDVKD. The CDR3 covers 15 residues. CDR3 protein: CATSGTGPLYNEQFF. The DNA of the CDR3 is TGTGCCACCAGTGGAACAGGGCCATTGTACAATGAGCAGTTCTTC.

This chain joins TRBV5-4 and TRBJ2-7, with D perhaps matching TRBD2 (6 bases). The germline V gene has CDR1 SGHNT and CDR2 YYREEE (reference sequence). The CDR3 extends over 13 amino acids. V lost 9 bases and J lost 0, with 13 bases in between. The CDR3 DNA is TGTGCCATGACGGGGGAGAGCTCCTACGAGCAGTACTTC. Protein sequence: CAMTGESSYEQYF.

To note about this clonotype: This may be a read error: a much more frequent sequence differs by one nucleotide. The chain links TRBV20-1 to TRBJ1-1, with D maybe TRBD1 (5 bases). This CDR3 is 12 amino acids long. V was shortened by 3 bases and J by 1 base, with 6 bases between the two germline ends. The V gene's germline CDR1 is DFQATT and CDR2 SNEGSKA (reference sequence). The chain's CDR3 is CSARTANTEAFF. The CDR3 DNA sequence: TGCAGTGCTAGGACAGCGAACACTGAAGCTTTCTTT.

This clonotype was observed at least ten times. The chain couples TRBV27 to TRBJ2-4; TRBD2 matches 8 bases. Looked up from germline, CDR1 is MNHEY and CDR2 is SMNVEV (reference sequence). This CDR3 is 15 amino acids long. V lost 3 bases and J lost 6; bases outside the gene matches: 7. The CDR3 bases are TGTGCCAGCAGTTTGATAGCGGGAACACCAAACATTCAGTACTTC. Encoded protein: CASSLIAGTPNIQYF.

This clonotype was counted many times. With a much larger clone just one base away, this may be a read error. The CDR3 coding sequence is TGTGCCAGCAGGCAGGGCACAGGGTTTAAGCAGCCCCAGCATTTT. This encodes CASRQGTGFKQPQHF. The J gene is TRBJ1-5, the V gene TRBV6-4; TRBD1 might be the D (6 bases). V was cut by 6 bases and J by 7 bases, with 19 bases left in between. The CDR3 consists of 15 residues. Germline-derived CDR1 and CDR2 are MRHNA and SNTAGT.

This clonotype was counted ten times or more. A read error may be the cause here, since a much bigger clone is one base away. J is TRBJ2-5 and V is TRBV20-1; D unclear. CDR1 is DFQATT, CDR2 SNEGSKA, per germline (reference sequence). The CDR3 is 12 amino acids. The CDR3 DNA sequence: TGCAGTGCCCGGGCCTACCAAGAGACCCCGTACTTC. This codes for CSARAYQETPYF.

Relative to its sample, this clonotype is medium-sized. The gene calls are TRBV24-1 and TRBJ2-1; 12 bases align to TRBD2. The CDR3 loop spans 14 amino acids. The J segment lost 8 bases and the V segment lost 8 bases, leaving 6 bases of the junction unmatched. The germline V gene has CDR1 KGHDR and CDR2 SFDVKD. Here the CDR3 reads CATTSGRGRDEQFF. The CDR3 bases are TGTGCCACCACTAGCGGGAGGGGTCGGGATGAGCAGTTCTTC.

This clonotype is termed large (0.1 to 1%). The chain carries TRBV7-2 and TRBJ1-2, with 9 nucleotides matching TRBD1. Trimming at V came to 5 bases and at J to 4 bases, leaving 11 bases not matched to a gene. The CDR3 length is 16 residues. Germline-derived CDR1 and CDR2 are SGHTA and FQGNSA. CDR3 nucleotide sequence: TGTGCCAGCAGCATGGGACAGGGAGGGGAAAGCTATGGCTACACCTTC. This translates into CASSMGQGGESYGYTF.

On this clonotype itself: At one end the junction does not follow the germline gene, possibly because of a read error. J is TRBJ2-7 and V is TRBV18, with 7 bases lining up with TRBD1. The CDR3 extends over 15 amino acids. Germline V gene sequence: CDR1 KGHSH, CDR2 LQKENI. The CDR3 DNA reads TGTGCCAGCTCGCCACAGACAGGGCTCTCCTACGAGCAGTACTTC. Translated: CASSPQTGLSYEQYF.

A note on this clonotype: The missing conserved phenylalanine or tryptophan at the end of this CDR3 makes a read error likely. Because the CDR3's place on the DNA is in doubt, the DNA is left out and the CDR3 is given as listed by TCRdb. CDR3 sequence: CSARDPKVAG. The rearrangement joins TRBV20-1 to TRBJ2-7; the table's D call, TRBD2, was not checked against the DNA. With termini counted, the CDR3 has 10 amino acids. Germline-derived CDR1 and CDR2 are DFQATT and SNEGSKA (reference sequence).

This clonotype was detected many times. The chain recombines TRBV11-3 with TRBJ2-5; TRBD2 might be the D (6 bases). The CDR3 consists of 15 residues. V gave up 4 bases and J gave up 5 bases, with 17 bases separating them. CDR1 and CDR2 (germline): SGHNT, YENEEA. The CDR3 DNA reads TGTGCCAGCAGCTCCACAAGCGCGGGGATGGAGACCCAGTACTTC. Residues: CASSSTSAGMETQYF.